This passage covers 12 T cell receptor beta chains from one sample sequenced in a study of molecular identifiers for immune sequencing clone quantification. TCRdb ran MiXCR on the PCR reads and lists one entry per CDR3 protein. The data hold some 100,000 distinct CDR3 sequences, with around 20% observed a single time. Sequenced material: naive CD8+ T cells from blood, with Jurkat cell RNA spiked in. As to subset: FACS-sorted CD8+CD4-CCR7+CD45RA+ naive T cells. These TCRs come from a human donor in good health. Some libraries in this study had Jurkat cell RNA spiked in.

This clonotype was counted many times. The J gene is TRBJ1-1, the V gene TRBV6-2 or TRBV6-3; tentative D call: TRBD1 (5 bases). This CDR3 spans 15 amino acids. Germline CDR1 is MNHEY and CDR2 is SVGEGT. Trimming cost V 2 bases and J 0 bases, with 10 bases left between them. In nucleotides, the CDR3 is TGTGCCAGCAGTTACGAGGGGTACATGAACACTGAAGCTTTCTTT. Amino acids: CASSYEGYMNTEAFF.

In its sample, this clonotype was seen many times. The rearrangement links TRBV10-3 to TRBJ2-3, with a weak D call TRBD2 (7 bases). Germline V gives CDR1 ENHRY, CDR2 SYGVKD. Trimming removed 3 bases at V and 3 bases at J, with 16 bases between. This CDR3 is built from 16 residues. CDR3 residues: CAISDGGGPETDTQYF. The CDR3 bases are TGTGCCATCAGTGATGGGGGGGGGCCGGAGACAGATACGCAGTATTTT.

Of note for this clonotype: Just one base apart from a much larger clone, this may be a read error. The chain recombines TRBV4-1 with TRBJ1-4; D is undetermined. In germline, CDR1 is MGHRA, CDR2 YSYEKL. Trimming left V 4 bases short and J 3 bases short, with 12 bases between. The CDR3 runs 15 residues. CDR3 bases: TGCGCCAGCAGCCGGCCAGCGGGCCCTAATGAAAAACTGTTTTTT. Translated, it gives CASSRPAGPNEKLFF.

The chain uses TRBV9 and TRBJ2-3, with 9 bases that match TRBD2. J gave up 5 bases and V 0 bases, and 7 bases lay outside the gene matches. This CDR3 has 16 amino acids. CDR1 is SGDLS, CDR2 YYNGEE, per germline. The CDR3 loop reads CASSVGVAGAGDTQYF. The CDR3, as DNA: TGTGCCAGCAGCGTAGGAGTAGCGGGAGCTGGAGATACGCAGTATTTT.

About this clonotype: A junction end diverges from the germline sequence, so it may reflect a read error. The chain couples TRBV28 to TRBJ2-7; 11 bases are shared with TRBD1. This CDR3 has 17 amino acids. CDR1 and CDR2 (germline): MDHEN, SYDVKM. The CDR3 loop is CASSLPPWTGGLYELYF. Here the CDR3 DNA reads TGTGCCAGCAGTCTTCCCCCGTGGACAGGGGGCCTTTACGAGCTGTACTTC.

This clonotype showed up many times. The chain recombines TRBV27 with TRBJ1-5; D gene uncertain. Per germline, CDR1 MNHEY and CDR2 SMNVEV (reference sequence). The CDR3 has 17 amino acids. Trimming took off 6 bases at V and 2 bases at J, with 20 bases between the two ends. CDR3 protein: CASSNHEGNPRNQPQHF. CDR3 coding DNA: TGTGCCAGCAGCAACCACGAAGGCAACCCACGCAATCAGCCCCAGCATTTT.

CDR3 bases: TGTGCCAGCAGCCAGTCCGGGACGAAGAGCTCCTACGAGCAGTACTTC. Translating gives CASSQSGTKSSYEQYF. The chain couples TRBV3-1 to TRBJ2-7; either TRBD1 or TRBD2 may supply D (5 bases each). The CDR3 length is 16 residues. V lost 3 bases and J 0 bases, leaving 15 bases between the germline ends. Germline V gene lookup returns CDR1 LGHDT and CDR2 YNNKEL (reference sequence).

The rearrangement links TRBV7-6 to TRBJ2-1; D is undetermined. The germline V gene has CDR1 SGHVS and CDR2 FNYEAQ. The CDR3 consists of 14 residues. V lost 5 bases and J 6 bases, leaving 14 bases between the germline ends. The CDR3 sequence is CASSAGPSTNEQFF. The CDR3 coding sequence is TGTGCCAGCAGCGCCGGTCCCTCCACCAATGAGCAGTTCTTC.

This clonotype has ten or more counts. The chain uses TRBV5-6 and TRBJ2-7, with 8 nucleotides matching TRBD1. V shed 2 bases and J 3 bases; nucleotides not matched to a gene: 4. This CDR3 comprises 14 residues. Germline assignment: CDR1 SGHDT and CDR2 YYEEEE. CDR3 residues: CASSFGTGLYEQYF. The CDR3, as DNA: TGTGCCAGCAGCTTCGGGACAGGCCTCTACGAGCAGTACTTC.

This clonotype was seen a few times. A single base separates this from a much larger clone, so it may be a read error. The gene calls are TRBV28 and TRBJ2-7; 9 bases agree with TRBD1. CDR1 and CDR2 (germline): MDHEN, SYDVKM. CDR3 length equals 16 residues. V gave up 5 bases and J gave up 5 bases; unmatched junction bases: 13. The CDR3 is CASSNSHRGRLDEQYF. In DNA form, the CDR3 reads TGTGCCAGCAGTAACTCCCACAGGGGGCGACTCGACGAGCAGTACTTC.

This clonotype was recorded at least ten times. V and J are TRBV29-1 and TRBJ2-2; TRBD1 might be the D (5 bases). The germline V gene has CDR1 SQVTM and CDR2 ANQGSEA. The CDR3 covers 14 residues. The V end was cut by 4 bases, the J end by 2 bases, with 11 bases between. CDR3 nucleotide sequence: TGCAGCGTTGCCCTCAGGGATAACACCGGGGAGCTGTTTTTT. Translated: CSVALRDNTGELFF.

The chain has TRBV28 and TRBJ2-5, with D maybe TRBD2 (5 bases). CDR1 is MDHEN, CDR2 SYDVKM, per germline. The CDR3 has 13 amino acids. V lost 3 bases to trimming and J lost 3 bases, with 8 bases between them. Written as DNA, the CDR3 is TGTGCCAGCAGTTTTATCGGGGAAGAGACCCAGTACTTC. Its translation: CASSFIGEETQYF.